One and the same sample provided the 3 T cell receptor beta chains below, sequenced in a study of T-cell memory formation after mild COVID-19 (TCRdb year 2021). Libraries were made using 5' RACE. Sequencing was carried out with an Illumina NovaSeq 6000. TCRdb reran the public reads through fastp at Q25 and MiXCR, keeping productive beta chains. Here each entry gathers all rows of one CDR3 protein and keeps the most common genes and DNA. The sample contains around 160,000 distinct CDR3 sequences, 11% of them found a single time. 3.5% to 4.5% of the sample comes from the top ten. The material sequenced was PBMCs or a T cell subset sorted from them (not recorded which). The receptors shown here come from a young man who had mild COVID-19 (a few samples of this study predate the infection). The sample titles of this study are shuffled in the database, so cell type and time point are left out; the donor was told from shared clones.

A few counts support this clonotype. The chain is built from TRBV6-5 and TRBJ1-2, with no clear D. Germline CDR1 is MNHEY and CDR2 is SVGAGI. The CDR3 totals 11 residues. Trimming left V 5 bases short and J 4 bases short, with 5 bases between. CDR3 coding DNA: TGTGCCAGCAGTGGGATCTATGGCTACACCTTC. It encodes CASSGIYGYTF.

This clonotype was detected only a few times. The chain combines TRBV14 with TRBJ2-3; D remains ambiguous. The germline V gene has CDR1 SGHDN and CDR2 FVKESK. V lost 4 bases to trimming and J lost 2 bases, with 10 bases between them. This CDR3 is built from 14 residues. CDR3 nucleotides: TGTGCCAGCAGCCCGGTGGGCGTCACAGATACGCAGTATTTT. Translation: CASSPVGVTDTQYF.

This clonotype was detected only a few times. This rearrangement joins TRBV29-1 to TRBJ1-1, with D perhaps TRBD1 (6 bases). Germline loops: CDR1 SQVTM, CDR2 ANQGSEA. The CDR3 totals 15 residues. V was cut by 4 bases and J by 0 bases, with 15 bases left in between. The CDR3 sequence is CSVGRRGVLNTEAFF. CDR3 DNA sequence: TGCAGCGTTGGCCGCAGGGGAGTACTGAACACTGAAGCTTTCTTT.